This T cell receptor (beta chain) was sequenced during a study of CD8 T cells in ankylosing spondylitis. Molecular-barcoded quantitative 5'-RACE produced these TCR beta libraries. One entry per CDR3 protein results from TCRdb running MiXCR on the 5' RACE reads. The sample includes under 400,000 distinct CDR3 sequences, roughly 10% of them seen just once. Overall study results and limits: Clones linked with disease were CD8+ and fairly uncommon in the peripheral blood.

The CDR3 contains 17 residues. The J segment lost 2 bases and the V segment lost 2 bases, leaving 10 bases of the junction unmatched. Germline CDR1 reads SGHTA; CDR2 reads FQGNSA. Of note for this clonotype: No antigen is known for it.

The sample consisted of blood, either unsorted or a sorted T cell fraction (not recorded which). This chain uses TRBV7-2 with TRBJ2-3; 7 bases agree with TRBD2. The sequence was obtained from a female donor with ankylosing spondylitis or in good health (not recorded which). The CDR3 sequence is CASSLNSLAVNTDTQYF. The CDR3 coding sequence is TGTGCCAGCAGCTTAAATTCCCTAGCGGTAAACACAGATACGCAGTATTTT.